This T cell receptor (beta chain) appears in the sequencing data of a study of shared clonotypes between healthy human individuals (dated by TCRdb to about 2020). Study-level background: The cohort comprised two women and a few men aged 18 to 49 years. The study deeply sequenced blood TCR repertoires of about 5 healthy adults to estimate repertoire size and the extent of clonotype sharing between individuals. Libraries were prepared and TCR repertoires were sequenced by different laboratories using diverse techniques, in order to increase sequencing depth and limit assay-specific biases. Leukapheresis yielded between about 0.94 and 8.9 billion PBMCs per donor. The paper as a whole reports these results and caveats: Because the study included a small number of donors, the genetic and exposure-history diversity represented was limited. Pairwise subsampling indicated that sequencing depth was expected to affect the degree of clonotype sharing among donors. Only blood was sampled, and tissue TCR repertoires likely differ from those in blood.

On this clone itself: What this receptor recognizes is not known. The sample holds no much larger clone one base away, and base qualities are not on file.

Using the deep immunoSEQ assay, multiplex PCR amplified TCR CDR3 regions from genomic DNA. Genomic DNA extracted from each cell subset was distributed evenly over all wells of several immunoSEQ 96-well plates, and each plate served as one replicate. For unsorted PBMC, roughly 330 ng of genomic DNA, equivalent to about 30,000 T cell genomes, went into each replicate PCR. Ten immunoSEQ deep assay plates were used to sequence unsorted PBMC genomic DNA. Purified libraries were measured with a Qubit 3.0 fluorometer, size-checked on a Bioanalyzer 2100, and measured again with the KAPA Library Quantification kit. Each immunoSEQ 96-well plate was sequenced on its own single-read 150-cycle Illumina NextSeq 550 flow cell. In the authors' own workflow: The immunoSEQ output contained only junctional sequences without quality scores, so filtering could not match that applied to full-length reads. To assign V/J genes and CDR3, sequences were annotated using PyIR, a Python wrapper for IgBLAST v1.9, with IMGT germline references. Reads were removed for weak V/J assignments (E-value above 1e-6), missing CDR3, stop codons, out-of-frame junctions, or ambiguous translated residues. V3J clonotypes were defined by identical inferred V gene, J gene, and CDR3 amino acid sequence. The percentage overlap between two repertoires was calculated by dividing the number of shared unique clonotypes by the size of the smaller repertoire. Richness of each repertoire was evaluated using RTK rarefaction, the Chao1 estimator, and Recon v2.1 estimates of unobserved clonotypes. In TCRdb, the immuneACCESS table is reduced to in-frame sequences with V and J assigned. These tables do not hold every clone; where another copy was compared, an unresolved V gene accounts for under half, and the others remain unexplained. That table is the source of V, J and clone size, and D and trimming were worked out from the DNA. The sample data list about 490,000 clones, and approximately 81% of these were observed just once. The leading ten clones occupy about 13% of the sample.

Including cysteine and phenylalanine, the CDR3 has 15 amino acids. Only the CDR3 portion is preserved as DNA: 45 bases, with reading frame beginning at the first base. CDR1 and CDR2, looked up from the germline V gene, are SGDLS and YYNGEE. Clipping removes 0 bases from V and 6 bases from J, with 7 as the unmatched junction base count. Donors were healthy HIV-negative adults with no recently reported acute infections or vaccinations. Only Caucasian adults living in Nashville, Tennessee, USA were represented among the donors. For unsorted samples, 90 million to 95 million PBMCs were counted, and genomic DNA was extracted using the QIAamp DNA Blood Mini kit. Blood was obtained by leukapheresis, after which PBMCs were separated by Ficoll-Histopaque density gradient centrifugation and cryopreserved in liquid nitrogen vapor phase.

The sequencing sample was made of PBMCs. This TCR derives from a woman aged 40 to 55 in good health. Some clones in this sample may be carry-over from other donors' samples. Here the chain combines TRBV9 and TRBJ2-7; 9 central nucleotides agree with TRBD2. The DNA reads TGTGCCAGCAGCGTAGGGGCTAGCGGGATTCGCGAGCAGTACTTC. Protein translation: CASSVGASGIREQYF.